These T cell receptor beta chains were read from a single sample in a study of blood T cells in healthy people across ages. Via MiXCR, TCRdb re-called the 5' RACE reads, giving one row per CDR3 protein. The table lists 850,000 to 1,300,000 distinct CDR3 sequences, 45% of them singletons. Sequenced sample: blood. The receptors originated from a woman aged 55-69 years in good health. The CDR3 runs from the conserved cysteine through the conserved F or W. A D gene is named only where the DNA matches it firmly. Where a row states a size, it is once, few, many or the class of an expanded clone; other rows omit it.

J,D,size,V,CDR3,DNA
TRBJ2-1,TRBD2,-,TRBV5-1,CASSPPGASGINEQFF,TGCGCCAGCAGCCCCCCCGGGGCTAGCGGGATAAATGAGCAGTTCTTC
TRBJ1-1,TRBD1,few,TRBV5-5,CASRGDRVVAEAFF,TGTGCCAGCAGGGGAGACAGGGTCGTGGCTGAAGCTTTCTTT
TRBJ1-5,-,few,TRBV27,CVTRRTSHGSNQPQHF,TGTGTGACCCGACGAACCTCTCATGGGAGCAATCAGCCCCAGCATTTT
TRBJ1-1,-,-,TRBV9,CASSADGLTEAFF,TGTGCCAGCAGCGCGGATGGTCTCACTGAAGCTTTCTTT
TRBJ2-7,-,few,TRBV5-1,CASSLAAGGHQPYEQYF,TGCGCCAGCAGCTTGGCCGCCGGGGGCCACCAACCTTACGAGCAGTACTTC
TRBJ1-6,TRBD1,few,TRBV25-1,CASSELGQGDNSPLHF,TGTGCCAGCAGTGAACTCGGACAGGGGGATAATTCACCCCTCCACTTT
TRBJ1-2,-,-,TRBV30,CAWTWEGVYTF,TGTGCCTGGACCTGGGAGGGGGTCTACACCTTC
TRBJ1-6,-,-,TRBV11-2,CASNFRTAYNSPLHF,TGTGCCAGCAACTTCCGGACAGCATATAATTCACCCCTCCACTTT
TRBJ1-5,TRBD1,-,TRBV5-1,CASSLMSGGGQPQHF,TGCGCCAGCAGCTTGATGTCAGGGGGTGGACAGCCCCAGCATTTT
TRBJ2-7,TRBD2,-,TRBV11-2,CASSLGGSGRPISYEQYF,TGTGCCAGCAGCTTAGGCGGTAGCGGGAGGCCCATCTCCTACGAGCAGTACTTC
TRBJ2-1,-,-,TRBV3-1,CASALGASYNEQFF,TGTGCCAGCGCCCTCGGGGCTTCCTACAATGAGCAGTTCTTC
TRBJ2-2,-,-,TRBV29-1,CSVERRGELFF,TGCAGCGTTGAGAGGAGGGGGGAGCTGTTTTTT
TRBJ2-7,-,-,TRBV20-1,CSARVSYHYEQYF,TGCAGTGCTAGAGTTAGCTACCACTACGAGCAGTACTTC
TRBJ2-5,TRBD2,few,TRBV28,CASSWGSGKQETQYF,TGTGCCAGCAGTTGGGGTAGCGGGAAACAAGAGACCCAGTACTTC
TRBJ2-5,TRBD1,few,TRBV9,CASSVQGAPETQYF,TGTGCCAGCAGCGTACAGGGGGCCCCAGAGACCCAGTACTTC
TRBJ2-1,TRBD2,-,TRBV10-3,CAISVSIGTSRNNEQFF,TGTGCCATCAGTGTATCGATAGGGACTAGCAGGAACAATGAGCAGTTCTTC
TRBJ1-1,-,-,TRBV6-6,CASSLIADRNTEAFF,TGTGCCAGCAGCCTTATCGCGGACAGGAACACTGAAGCTTTCTTT
TRBJ2-7,TRBD1,-,TRBV2,CASSTTGDGSYEQYF,TGTGCCAGCAGTACCACAGGGGACGGTTCTTACGAGCAGTACTTC
TRBJ2-1,TRBD1,-,TRBV20-1,CSVESDRGYNEQFF,TGCAGTGTTGAGTCTGACAGGGGGTACAATGAGCAGTTCTTC
TRBJ2-4,TRBD2,-,TRBV28,CASSLGTNGVQNIQYF,TGTGCCAGCAGTTTGGGGACTAACGGGGTCCAAAACATTCAGTACTTC
TRBJ2-1,TRBD1,-,TRBV18,CASSPPIRGEQFF,TGTGCCAGCTCACCACCCATCAGGGGGGAGCAGTTCTTC
TRBJ2-3,-,-,TRBV15,CATSREPPGTNTDTQYF,TGTGCCACCAGCAGAGAACCCCCGGGGACGAACACAGATACGCAGTATTTT
TRBJ2-3,TRBD2,-,TRBV5-1,CASSLQTAGVDTQYF,TGCGCCAGCAGCTTACAGACAGCGGGAGTGGATACGCAGTATTTT
TRBJ2-1,TRBD2,-,TRBV24-1,CATSGTSGSSYNEQFF,TGTGCCACCAGCGGGACTAGCGGGAGCTCCTACAATGAGCAGTTCTTC
TRBJ1-6,-,few,TRBV27,CASRRTYNSPLHF,TGTGCCAGCAGACGCACCTATAATTCACCCCTCCACTTT
TRBJ1-6,-,-,TRBV5-1,CAGRDSSYNSPLHF,TGCGCCGGCAGGGATAGCTCCTATAATTCACCCCTCCACTTT
TRBJ2-7,TRBD2,few,TRBV6-1,CASSGNLIGRAYEQYF,TGTGCCAGCAGTGGGAACCTCATCGGGAGGGCCTACGAGCAGTACTTC
TRBJ2-3,-,-,TRBV2,CASKSGLDSTDTQYF,TGTGCCAGCAAGTCTGGACTCGATAGCACAGATACGCAGTATTTT
TRBJ2-5,TRBD1,-,TRBV6-6,CASSPPRTGLRQTQYF,TGTGCCAGCAGCCCCCCGAGGACAGGCCTAAGGCAGACCCAGTACTTC
TRBJ2-1,-,-,TRBV14,CASSPMGRGDEQFF,TGTGCCAGCAGCCCCATGGGGAGGGGGGATGAGCAGTTCTTC
TRBJ2-2,TRBD2,-,TRBV9,CASSRTSGRGGELFF,TGTGCCAGCAGCAGGACTAGCGGGAGAGGTGGGGAGCTGTTTTTT
TRBJ2-3,-,-,TRBV29-1,CSVEDYTDTQYF,TGCAGCGTTGAAGATTACACAGATACGCAGTATTTT
TRBJ2-5,-,-,TRBV29-1,CSTRKDPGGETQYF,TGCAGCACCCGGAAGGACCCCGGTGGAGAGACCCAGTACTTC
TRBJ2-7,TRBD1,-,TRBV20-1,CSARDPGQTLYEQYF,TGCAGTGCTAGGGACCCGGGACAGACGCTCTACGAGCAGTACTTC
TRBJ1-1,-,-,TRBV6-5,CASSFVGSRTEAFF,TGTGCCAGCAGTTTTGTCGGGTCTCGGACTGAAGCTTTCTTT
TRBJ2-7,-,once,TRBV29-1,CSVESPGDSYEQYF,TGCAGCGTTGAATCCCCCGGAGACTCCTACGAGCAGTACTTC
TRBJ2-1,TRBD2,-,TRBV13,CASSRPGTSGLSSYNEQFF,TGTGCCAGCAGCCGTCCCGGGACTAGCGGGCTTAGCTCCTACAATGAGCAGTTCTTC
TRBJ2-1,TRBD1,once,TRBV20-1,CSARRGDRVSDEQFF,TGCAGTGCTAGAAGGGGGGACAGGGTTTCCGATGAGCAGTTCTTC
TRBJ2-7,-,-,TRBV18,CASSPRGAELHEQYF,TGTGCCAGCTCACCACGCGGAGCAGAACTCCACGAGCAGTACTTC
TRBJ2-5,TRBD1,few,TRBV3-1,CASRGKTGRKETQYF,TGTGCCAGCAGGGGGAAGACAGGGCGTAAAGAGACCCAGTACTTC
TRBJ2-4,-,-,TRBV5-1,CASSLGPRPSVDIQYF,TGCGCCAGCAGCTTGGGACCCCGGCCTTCTGTGGACATTCAGTACTTC